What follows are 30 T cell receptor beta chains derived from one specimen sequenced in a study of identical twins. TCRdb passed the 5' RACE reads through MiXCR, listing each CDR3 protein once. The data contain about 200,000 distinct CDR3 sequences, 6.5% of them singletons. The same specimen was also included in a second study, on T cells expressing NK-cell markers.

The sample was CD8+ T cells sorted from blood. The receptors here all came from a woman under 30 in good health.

This chain's CDR3 is CASSLEGTRGGAFF. The DNA for the CDR3 is TGTGCCAGCAGCTTAGAGGGGACTCGAGGAGGGGCTTTCTTT. This chain uses TRBV13 with TRBJ1-1; weak D call: TRBD1 (5 bases). The CDR3 spans 14 residues. In germline, CDR1 is PRHDT, CDR2 FYEKMQ (reference sequence). Trimming took off 1 base at V and 11 bases at J, with 17 bases between the two ends.

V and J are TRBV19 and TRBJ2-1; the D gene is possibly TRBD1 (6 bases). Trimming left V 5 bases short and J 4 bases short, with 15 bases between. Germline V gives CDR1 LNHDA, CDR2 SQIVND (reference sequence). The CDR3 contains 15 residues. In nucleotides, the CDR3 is TGTGCCAGTAGTCCAAAGGGGGAGCCGTACAATGAGCAGTTCTTC. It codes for CASSPKGEPYNEQFF.

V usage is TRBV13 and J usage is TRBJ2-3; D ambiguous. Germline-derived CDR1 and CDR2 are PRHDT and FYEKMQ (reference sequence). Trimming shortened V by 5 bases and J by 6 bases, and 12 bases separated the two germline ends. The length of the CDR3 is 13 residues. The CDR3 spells CASSPLSEDTQYF. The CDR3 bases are TGTGCCAGCAGCCCTTTGAGCGAGGATACGCAGTATTTT.

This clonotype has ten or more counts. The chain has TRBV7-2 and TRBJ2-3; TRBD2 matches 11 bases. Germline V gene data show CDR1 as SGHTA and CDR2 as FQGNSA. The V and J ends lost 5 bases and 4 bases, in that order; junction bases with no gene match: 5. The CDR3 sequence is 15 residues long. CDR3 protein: CASSPTSGRADTQYF. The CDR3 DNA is TGTGCCAGCAGCCCTACTAGCGGGAGAGCAGATACGCAGTATTTT.

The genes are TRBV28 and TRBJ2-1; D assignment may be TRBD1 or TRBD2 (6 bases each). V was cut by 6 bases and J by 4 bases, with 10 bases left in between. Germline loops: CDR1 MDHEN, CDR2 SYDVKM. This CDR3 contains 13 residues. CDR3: CASSRGGYNEQFF. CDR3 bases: TGTGCCAGCAGCAGGGGAGGTTACAATGAGCAGTTCTTC.

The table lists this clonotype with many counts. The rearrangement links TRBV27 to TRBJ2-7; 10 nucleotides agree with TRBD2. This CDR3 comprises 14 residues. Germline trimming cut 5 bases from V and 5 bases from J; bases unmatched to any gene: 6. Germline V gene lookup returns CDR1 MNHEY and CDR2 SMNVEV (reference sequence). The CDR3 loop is CASSPLAGGHEQYF. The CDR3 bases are TGTGCCAGCAGTCCGTTAGCGGGAGGTCACGAGCAGTACTTC.

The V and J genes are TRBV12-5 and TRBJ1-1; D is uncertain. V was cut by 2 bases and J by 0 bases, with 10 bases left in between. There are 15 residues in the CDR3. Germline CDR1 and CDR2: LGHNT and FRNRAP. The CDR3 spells CASGLLGGMNTEAFF. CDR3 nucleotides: TGTGCTAGTGGTTTGTTGGGAGGAATGAACACTGAAGCTTTCTTT.

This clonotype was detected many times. Here the CDR3 DNA reads TGTGCCAGCAAAGAACTAGCGGGGACCACAGATACGCAGTATTTT. It specifies CASKELAGTTDTQYF. This chain connects TRBV6-1 to TRBJ2-3, with 10 bases identical to TRBD2. This CDR3 contains 15 residues. V gave up 7 bases and J gave up 2 bases; unmatched junction bases: 6. CDR1 is MNHNS and CDR2 is SASEGT in the germline V gene.

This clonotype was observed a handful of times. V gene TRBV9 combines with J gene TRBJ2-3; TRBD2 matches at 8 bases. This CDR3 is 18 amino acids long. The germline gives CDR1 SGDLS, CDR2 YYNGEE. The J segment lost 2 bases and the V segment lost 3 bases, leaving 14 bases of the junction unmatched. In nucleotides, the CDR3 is TGTGCCAGCAGCGCCCACGGGGGGGCCGGGGCATCCACAGATACGCAGTATTTT. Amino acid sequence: CASSAHGGAGASTDTQYF. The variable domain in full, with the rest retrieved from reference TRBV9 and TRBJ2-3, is DSGVTQTPKHLITATGQRVTLRCSPRSGDLSVYWYQQSLDQGLQFLIQYYNGEERAKGNILERFSAQQFPDLHSELNLSSLELGDSALYFCASSAHGGAGASTDTQYFGPGTRLTVL.

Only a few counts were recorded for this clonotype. The CDR3 sequence is CASSPNSQGNGYTF. DNA of the CDR3: TGTGCCAGCAGCCCGAACTCACAGGGGAATGGCTACACCTTC. The chain recombines TRBV7-9 with TRBJ1-2, with TRBD1 matching over 7 bases. The CDR3 has 14 residues. Germline lookup yields CDR1 SEHNR and CDR2 FQNEAQ (reference sequence). The V segment lost 5 bases and the J segment 6 bases; nucleotides outside the gene matches: 9.

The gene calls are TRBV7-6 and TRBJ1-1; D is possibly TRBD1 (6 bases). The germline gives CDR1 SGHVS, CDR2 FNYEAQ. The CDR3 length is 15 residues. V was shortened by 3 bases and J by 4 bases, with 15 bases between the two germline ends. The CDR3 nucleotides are TGTGCCAGCAGCTTTCGAGAGACAGGAGGCACTGAAGCTTTCTTT. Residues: CASSFRETGGTEAFF.

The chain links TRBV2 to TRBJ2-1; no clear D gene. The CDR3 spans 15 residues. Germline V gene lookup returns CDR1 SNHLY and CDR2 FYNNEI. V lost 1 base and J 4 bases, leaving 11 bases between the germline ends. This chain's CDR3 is CASSEGVVGYNEQFF. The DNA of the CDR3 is TGTGCCAGCAGTGAAGGGGTAGTGGGTTACAATGAGCAGTTCTTC.

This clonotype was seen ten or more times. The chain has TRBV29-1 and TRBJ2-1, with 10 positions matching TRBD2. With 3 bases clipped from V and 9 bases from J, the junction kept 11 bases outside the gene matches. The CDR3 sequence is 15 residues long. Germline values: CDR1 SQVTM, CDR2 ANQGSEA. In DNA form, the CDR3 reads TGCAGCGTTGATAGTCTCCCAGCGGGGGGGCCTGAGCAGTTCTTC. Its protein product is CSVDSLPAGGPEQFF.

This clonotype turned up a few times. CDR3 DNA sequence: TGTGCCAGCAGCTTAGCGGGTAGCGGGGCGGCAGATACGCAGTATTTT. It is translated as CASSLAGSGAADTQYF. The rearrangement links TRBV7-9 to TRBJ2-3, with 8 bases fitting TRBD2. The V gene's germline CDR1 is SEHNR and CDR2 FQNEAQ (reference sequence). The CDR3 loop spans 16 amino acids. V shed 0 bases, J shed 4 bases, and the junction held 6 bases outside the gene matches.

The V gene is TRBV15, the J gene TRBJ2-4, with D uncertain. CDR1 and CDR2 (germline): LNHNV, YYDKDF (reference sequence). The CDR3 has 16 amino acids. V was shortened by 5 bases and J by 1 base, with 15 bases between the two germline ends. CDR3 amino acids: CATSSRRSEAKNIQYF. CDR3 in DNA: TGTGCCACCAGCTCGCGCCGATCGGAGGCCAAAAACATTCAGTACTTC.

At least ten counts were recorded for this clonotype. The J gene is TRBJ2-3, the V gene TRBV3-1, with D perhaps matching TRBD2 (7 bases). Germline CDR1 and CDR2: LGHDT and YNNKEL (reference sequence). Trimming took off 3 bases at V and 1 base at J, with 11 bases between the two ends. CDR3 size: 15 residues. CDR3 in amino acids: CASSHVGGRTDTQYF. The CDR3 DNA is TGTGCCAGCAGCCACGTGGGGGGGCGCACAGATACGCAGTATTTT.

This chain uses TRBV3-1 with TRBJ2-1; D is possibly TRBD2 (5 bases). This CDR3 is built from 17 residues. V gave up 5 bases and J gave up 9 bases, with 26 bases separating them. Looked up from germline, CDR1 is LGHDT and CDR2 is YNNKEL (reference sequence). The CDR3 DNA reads TGTGCCAGCAGCAAGGAGGTAGCGTGGAGGCCTGGTAGTGAGCAGTTCTTC. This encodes CASSKEVAWRPGSEQFF.

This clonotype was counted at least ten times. The CDR3 sequence: CASSSINPEAFF. The CDR3 coding sequence is TGTGCCAGCAGCTCCATCAATCCTGAAGCTTTCTTT. The chain carries TRBV9 and TRBJ1-1; D unclear. CDR1 is SGDLS and CDR2 is YYNGEE in the germline V gene. This CDR3 spans 12 amino acids. V was shortened by 4 bases and J by 6 bases, with 10 bases between the two germline ends.

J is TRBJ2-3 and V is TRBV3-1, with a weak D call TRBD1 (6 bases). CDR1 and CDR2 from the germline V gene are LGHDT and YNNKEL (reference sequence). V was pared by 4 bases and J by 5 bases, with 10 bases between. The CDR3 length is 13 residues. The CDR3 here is CASSRRTEDTQYF. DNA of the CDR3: TGTGCCAGCAGCCGTCGGACAGAAGATACGCAGTATTTT.

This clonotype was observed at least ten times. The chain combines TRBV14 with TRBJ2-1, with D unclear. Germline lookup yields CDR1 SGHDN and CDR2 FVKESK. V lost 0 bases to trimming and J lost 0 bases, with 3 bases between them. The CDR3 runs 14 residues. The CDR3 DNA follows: TGTGCCAGCAGCCAAGATACCTCCTACAATGAGCAGTTCTTC. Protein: CASSQDTSYNEQFF.

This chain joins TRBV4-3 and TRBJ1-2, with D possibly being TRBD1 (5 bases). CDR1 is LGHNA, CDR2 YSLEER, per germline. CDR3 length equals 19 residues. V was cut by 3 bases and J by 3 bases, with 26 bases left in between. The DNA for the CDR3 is TGCGCCAGCAGCCATATCGTTCGGACCGGGGGTGGCCCCTACTATGGCTACACCTTC. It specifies CASSHIVRTGGGPYYGYTF.

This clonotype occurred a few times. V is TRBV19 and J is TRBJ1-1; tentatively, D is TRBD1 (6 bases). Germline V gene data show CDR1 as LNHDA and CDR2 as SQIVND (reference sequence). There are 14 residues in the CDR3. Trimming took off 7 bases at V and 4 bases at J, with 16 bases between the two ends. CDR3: CASIPFTGSTEAFF. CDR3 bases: TGTGCCAGTATCCCGTTTACAGGGAGCACTGAAGCTTTCTTT.

The CDR3 DNA is TGTGCCAGCAGCCAAGATCGGCTCCTCACAGATACGCAGTATTTT. Protein product: CASSQDRLLTDTQYF. The chain links TRBV4-2 to TRBJ2-3; no definite D call. Trimming removed 0 bases from V and 2 bases from J, with 9 bases in between. Germline CDR1 LGHNA, CDR2 YNFKEQ. The CDR3 contains 15 residues.

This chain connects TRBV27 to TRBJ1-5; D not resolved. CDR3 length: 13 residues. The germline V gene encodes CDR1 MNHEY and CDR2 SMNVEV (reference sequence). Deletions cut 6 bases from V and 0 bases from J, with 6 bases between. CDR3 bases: TGTGCCAGCAGAGAGTATAGCAATCAGCCCCAGCATTTT. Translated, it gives CASREYSNQPQHF.

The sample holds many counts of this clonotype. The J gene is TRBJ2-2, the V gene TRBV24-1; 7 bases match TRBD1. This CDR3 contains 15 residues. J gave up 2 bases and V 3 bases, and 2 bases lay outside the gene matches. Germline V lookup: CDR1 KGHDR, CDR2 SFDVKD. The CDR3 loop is CATSDRQGNTGELFF. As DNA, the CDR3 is TGTGCCACCAGTGATCGACAGGGCAACACCGGGGAGCTGTTTTTT.

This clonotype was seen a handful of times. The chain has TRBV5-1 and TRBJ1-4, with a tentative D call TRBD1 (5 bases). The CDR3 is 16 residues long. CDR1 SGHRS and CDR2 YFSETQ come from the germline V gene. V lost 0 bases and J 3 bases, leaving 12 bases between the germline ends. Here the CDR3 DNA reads TGCGCCAGCAGCTTGGCCAAGGGGTCCTCTAATGAAAAACTGTTTTTT. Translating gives CASSLAKGSSNEKLFF.

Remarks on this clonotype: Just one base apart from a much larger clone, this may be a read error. CDR3 sequence: CARSPRYNEQFF. For the CDR3, the DNA is TGTGCCAGGAGCCCGCGATACAATGAGCAGTTCTTC. The V gene is TRBV5-6, the J gene TRBJ2-1, with no clear D. Germline assignment: CDR1 SGHDT and CDR2 YYEEEE. Trimming took 8 bases from V and 4 from J, leaving 10 bases between them. The CDR3 sequence is 12 residues long.

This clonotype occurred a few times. The CDR3 sequence is CASSLDWWQYF. The CDR3 bases are TGTGCCAGCAGCTTAGATTGGTGGCAGTACTTC. The chain is built from TRBV11-2 and TRBJ2-7; D is unresolved. V lost 0 bases and J lost 9, with 6 bases in between. From germline, CDR1 is SGHAT and CDR2 FQNNGV. There are 11 residues in the CDR3.

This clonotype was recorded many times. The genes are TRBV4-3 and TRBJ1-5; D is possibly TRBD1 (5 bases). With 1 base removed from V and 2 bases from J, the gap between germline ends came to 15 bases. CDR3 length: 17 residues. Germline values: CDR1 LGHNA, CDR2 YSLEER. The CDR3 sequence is CASSQGWWGSRNQPQHF. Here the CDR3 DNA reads TGCGCCAGCAGCCAAGGGTGGTGGGGGTCTCGCAATCAGCCCCAGCATTTT.

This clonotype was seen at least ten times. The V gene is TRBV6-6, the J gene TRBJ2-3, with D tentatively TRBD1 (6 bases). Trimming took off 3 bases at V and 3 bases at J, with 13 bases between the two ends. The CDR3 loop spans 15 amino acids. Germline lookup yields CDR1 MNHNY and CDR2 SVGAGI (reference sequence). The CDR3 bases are TGTGCCAGCAGTTATGGTGTGGGGGCTACAGATACGCAGTATTTT. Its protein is CASSYGVGATDTQYF.